This passage covers 25 T cell receptor beta chains from one sample sequenced in a study of shared clonotypes between healthy human individuals. The method was immunoSEQ multiplex PCR; TCRdb's version includes in-frame clones alone and lacks a portion of them. The data hold about 480,000 clones, with roughly 79% observed a single time. Sequencing input: PBMCs. Source of these receptors: a woman in her thirties or forties in good health. Some clones in this sample may be carry-over from other donors' samples.

The chain couples TRBV6-5 to TRBJ2-3, with D uncertain. V was pared by 7 bases and J by 1 base, with 12 bases between. Germline V gene data show CDR1 as MNHEY and CDR2 as SVGAGI. The CDR3 runs 14 residues. The CDR3: CASTISFGTDTQYF. DNA of the CDR3: TGTGCCAGCACCATCTCGTTTGGCACAGATACGCAGTATTTT.

The chain uses TRBV7-2 and TRBJ2-3, with 11 bases identical to TRBD2. V lost 2 bases to trimming and J lost 2 bases; unmatched junction nucleotides: 3. Germline V gives CDR1 SGHTA, CDR2 FQGNSA. This CDR3 region has 16 residues. The CDR3 DNA is TGTGCCAGCAGCTTACGACTAGCGGGAATCACAGATACGCAGTATTTT. As protein: CASSLRLAGITDTQYF.

The chain joins TRBV6-1 to TRBJ2-3, with D possibly being TRBD2 (6 bases). Between the trimmed V and J ends, which lost 8 bases and 1 base, there was a span of 13 bases. The CDR3 is 14 amino acids. CDR1 and CDR2 from the germline V gene are MNHNS and SASEGT. In DNA, the CDR3 is TGTGCCAGCCTACGTACGGGAGGCACAGATACGCAGTATTTT. This gives the protein CASLRTGGTDTQYF.

This clone has ten or more counts. CDR3 region: CASSEGQGALGAQYF. The CDR3 DNA reads as TGTGCCAGCAGTGAAGGACAGGGGGCGCTTGGTGCGCAGTATTTT. This rearrangement joins TRBV2 to TRBJ2-3, with 10 bases matching TRBD1. Germline-derived CDR1 and CDR2 are SNHLY and FYNNEI. The CDR3 length is 15 residues. V lost 1 base, J lost 10 bases, and 8 bases stayed unmatched.

Note on this clone: A read error is possible here, since a much larger clone lies one base away. V is TRBV7-9 and J is TRBJ1-1; no definite D call. V lost 3 bases and J 0 bases, leaving 5 bases between the germline ends. The length of the CDR3 is 13 residues. Germline CDR1 SEHNR, CDR2 FQNEAQ (reference sequence). The DNA of the CDR3 is TGTGCCAGCAGCTTCGCCCTGAACACTGAAGCTTTCTTT. This sequence encodes CASSFALNTEAFF.

There are a few counts of this clone. The chain is built from TRBV6-6 and TRBJ1-1; TRBD1 matches at 7 bases. CDR1 and CDR2 from the germline V gene are MNHNY and SVGAGI (reference sequence). V lost 5 bases and J lost 2; bases outside the gene matches: 2. This CDR3 is 13 amino acids long. CDR3 bases: TGTGCCAGCAGTGACAGGGTCAACACTGAAGCTTTCTTT. The encoded protein is CASSDRVNTEAFF.

V gene TRBV4-2 combines with J gene TRBJ2-7; D may be TRBD1 (5 bases). Germline lookup yields CDR1 LGHNA and CDR2 YNFKEQ. The V end was cut by 0 bases, the J end by 6 bases, with 15 bases between. The CDR3 spans 15 residues. The CDR3 here is CASSQDLQLGAEQYF. CDR3 DNA: TGTGCCAGCAGCCAAGATCTCCAGCTAGGGGCCGAGCAGTACTTC.

The V call is TRBV29-1, the J call TRBJ2-1; 11 nucleotides match TRBD2. This CDR3 has 16 amino acids. The V and J ends lost 5 bases and 4 bases, in that order; junction bases with no gene match: 10. Germline V gene lookup returns CDR1 SQVTM and CDR2 ANQGSEA. The CDR3 DNA follows: TGCAGCGTTTGGACTAGCGGGTATTCTAGGTACAATGAGCAGTTCTTC. This encodes CSVWTSGYSRYNEQFF.

This chain uses TRBV29-1 with TRBJ1-3, with 8 bases aligning to TRBD1. J gave up 0 bases and V 5 bases, and 6 bases lay outside the gene matches. Per germline, CDR1 SQVTM and CDR2 ANQGSEA. CDR3 length: 15 residues. The CDR3 coding sequence is TGCAGCGTTTCGTCAGGGGGCGGCTCTGGAAACACCATATATTTT. This sequence encodes CSVSSGGGSGNTIYF.

The V and J genes are TRBV7-9 and TRBJ2-1, with TRBD2 identical over 7 bases. Trimming removed 2 bases from V and 8 bases from J; junction bases left unmatched: 12. The V gene's germline CDR1 is SEHNR and CDR2 FQNEAQ (reference sequence). The CDR3 extends over 16 amino acids. This chain's CDR3 is CASSLRPSGGWYEQFF. The CDR3 DNA reads as TGTGCCAGCAGCTTACGGCCTAGCGGAGGGTGGTATGAGCAGTTCTTC.

This chain links TRBV5-6 with TRBJ2-3; TRBD1 aligns across 9 bases. The J segment lost 4 bases and the V segment lost 4 bases, leaving 7 bases of the junction unmatched. Germline values: CDR1 SGHDT, CDR2 YYEEEE. The CDR3 is 15 residues long. The CDR3 region is CASSAGTGFADTQYF. The CDR3 DNA reads TGTGCCAGCAGCGCCGGGACAGGGTTCGCAGATACGCAGTATTTT. The whole variable domain, filled in from reference TRBV5-6 and TRBJ2-3, reads DAGVTQSPTHLIKTRGQQVTLRCSPKSGHDTVSWYQQALGQGPQFIFQYYEEEERQRGNFPDRFSGHQFPNYSSELNVNALLLGDSALYLCASSAGTGFADTQYFGPGTRLTVL.

The CDR3 reads CASSAGLAGEYEQYF. The DNA for the CDR3 is TGTGCCAGCAGCGCCGGACTAGCGGGAGAGTACGAGCAGTACTTC. The chain carries TRBV9 and TRBJ2-7; 13 bases are shared with TRBD2. V lost 3 bases, J lost 4 bases, and 4 bases stayed unmatched. This CDR3 contains 15 residues. Germline V lookup: CDR1 SGDLS, CDR2 YYNGEE. The full variable domain, with the rest looked up from reference TRBV9 and TRBJ2-7, is DSGVTQTPKHLITATGQRVTLRCSPRSGDLSVYWYQQSLDQGLQFLIQYYNGEERAKGNILERFSAQQFPDLHSELNLSSLELGDSALYFCASSAGLAGEYEQYFGPGTRLTVT.

V and J are TRBV30 and TRBJ2-1, with TRBD1 identical over 9 bases. This CDR3 contains 20 residues. Trimming took 2 bases from V and 0 from J; bases not matched to a gene: 17. Germline V gives CDR1 GTSNPN, CDR2 SVGIG (reference sequence). CDR3 amino acids: CAWSRWSGQGFISSYNEQFF. The DNA for the CDR3 is TGTGCCTGGAGTCGCTGGTCGGGACAGGGTTTTATTAGCTCCTACAATGAGCAGTTCTTC.

The chain uses TRBV30 and TRBJ2-7; perhaps D is TRBD1 or TRBD2 (6 bases each). The germline gives CDR1 GTSNPN, CDR2 SVGIG (reference sequence). The V gene lost 2 bases and the J gene lost 2 bases, with 10 bases spanning the gap. The CDR3 is made up of 13 amino acids. The CDR3 sequence is CAWSTGRTYEQYF. DNA of the CDR3: TGTGCCTGGAGTACAGGGAGGACCTACGAGCAGTACTTC.

The genes are TRBV28 and TRBJ2-7; D may match TRBD1 or TRBD2 (5 bases each). Trimming cost V 3 bases and J 2 bases, with 11 bases left between them. CDR1 and CDR2 (germline): MDHEN, SYDVKM. This CDR3 is built from 14 residues. The CDR3 region has the DNA TGTGCCAGCAGTTTGGGGCAGGGACCCTACGAGCAGTACTTC. As protein: CASSLGQGPYEQYF.

This chain links TRBV4-2 with TRBJ2-3, with D possibly being TRBD1 (6 bases). The CDR3 loop spans 15 amino acids. The V gene's germline CDR1 is LGHNA and CDR2 YNFKEQ. V lost 5 bases and J 3 bases, leaving 15 bases between the germline ends. The CDR3 reads CASSKGGVGTDTQYF. The CDR3 DNA is TGTGCCAGCAGCAAAGGGGGAGTGGGAACAGATACGCAGTATTTT.

V is TRBV12-5 and J is TRBJ2-3; tentative D call: TRBD2 (7 bases). There are 14 residues in the CDR3. The germline V and J ends were trimmed by 5 bases and 4 bases, with 13 bases remaining between them. Germline V gene sequence: CDR1 LGHNT, CDR2 FRNRAP. In DNA, the CDR3 is TGTGCTAGTGGTCCCGGGGGGCTGCCAGATACGCAGTATTTT. Translation: CASGPGGLPDTQYF.

The rearrangement uses TRBV4-3 and TRBJ1-2; D gene unclear. Germline CDR1 and CDR2: LGHNA and YSLEER. V dropped 5 bases and J dropped 1 base, with 11 bases sitting between them. The CDR3 is 14 residues long. The CDR3: CASSSNRFNYGYTF. The CDR3 coding sequence is TGCGCCAGCAGCTCTAACCGCTTTAACTATGGCTACACCTTC.

The chain joins TRBV6-1 to TRBJ1-1, with D unclear. The germline V gene has CDR1 MNHNS and CDR2 SASEGT. Trimming pared 2 bases from V and 8 bases from J, leaving 9 bases between. This CDR3 is 12 amino acids long. CDR3 amino acids: CASSEIGVEAFF. For the CDR3, the DNA is TGTGCCAGCAGTGAAATTGGGGTGGAAGCTTTCTTT.

This chain uses TRBV28 with TRBJ1-1, with D possibly being TRBD1 (5 bases). Per germline, CDR1 MDHEN and CDR2 SYDVKM. The CDR3 consists of 16 residues. V lost 1 base and J 1 base, leaving 13 bases between the germline ends. Here the CDR3 DNA reads TGTGCCAGCAGTTTATCCCGTGGGGGATCGAACACTGAAGCTTTCTTT. The encoded protein is CASSLSRGGSNTEAFF.

Concerning this clone: Other nucleotide sequences from this sample produce the same CDR3. The chain employs TRBV7-9 and TRBJ2-7; D gene ambiguous. V was clipped by 2 bases and J by 4 bases, with 3 bases between them. Germline V lookup: CDR1 SEHNR, CDR2 FQNEAQ (reference sequence). CDR3 length equals 11 residues. This chain's CDR3 is CASSLNYEQYF. The CDR3 DNA reads TGTGCCAGCAGCTTAAATTACGAGCAGTACTTC. Using reference TRBV7-9 and TRBJ2-7 for the parts outside the CDR3, the full variable domain is DTGVSQNPRHKITKRGQNVTFRCDPISEHNRLYWYRQTLGQGPEFLTYFQNEAQLEKSRLLSDRFSAERPKGSFSTLEIQRTEQGDSAMYLCASSLNYEQYFGPGTRLTVT.

Here the CDR3 reads CAWSSLAGAGWQFF. CDR3 sequence (DNA): TGTGCCTGGAGTTCGCTAGCGGGGGCGGGTTGGCAGTTCTTC. This chain links TRBV30 with TRBJ2-1; the match to TRBD2 covers 10 bases. This CDR3 has 14 amino acids. CDR1 is GTSNPN and CDR2 is SVGIG in the germline V gene (reference sequence). The ends lost 2 bases at V and 12 bases at J; junction bases unmatched: 10.

J is TRBJ2-5 and V is TRBV30; D not resolved. Between the trimmed V and J ends, which lost 4 bases and 5 bases, there was a span of 14 bases. This CDR3 is 13 amino acids long. Germline V gene data show CDR1 as GTSNPN and CDR2 as SVGIG (reference sequence). The CDR3 loop reads CAWKHKSEETQYF. DNA for the CDR3: TGTGCCTGGAAACATAAGAGTGAGGAGACCCAGTACTTC. Together with reference TRBV30 and TRBJ2-5, the CDR3 gives the full variable domain: SQTIHQWPATLVQPVGSPLSLECTVEGTSNPNLYWYRQAAGRGLQLLFYSVGIGQISSEVPQNLSASRPQDRQFILSSKKLLLSDSGFYLCAWKHKSEETQYFGPGTRLLVL.

The rearrangement links TRBV6-6 to TRBJ2-7, with a possible D match to TRBD1 (6 bases). CDR1 and CDR2 from the germline V gene are MNHNY and SVGAGI (reference sequence). The CDR3 consists of 15 residues. Between the trimmed V and J ends, which lost 6 bases and 6 bases, there was a span of 21 bases. In DNA form, the CDR3 reads TGTGCCAGCAGCCCCAGGAGGACAGCCGGGGCCGAGCAGTACTTC. Its protein is CASSPRRTAGAEQYF.

This clone was seen more than once but under ten times. The chain carries TRBV6-1 and TRBJ1-2; a weak D match, TRBD1 (6 bases). Germline V CDR1 and CDR2: MNHNS, SASEGT. The CDR3 is 15 residues long. Trimming stripped 0 bases from V and 5 bases from J, with 13 bases between. Here the CDR3 reads CASSEAGGGGYGYTF. The DNA for the CDR3 is TGTGCCAGCAGTGAAGCTGGGGGCGGAGGGTATGGCTACACCTTC.